This TCR beta chain was identified during a study of cytomegalovirus exposure and HLA in healthy donors. On the study more broadly: A previous analysis identified 90 million to 140 million unique TCR beta sequences derived from 180 million or so T cells.

Points from the study as a whole: Researchers counted around 180 TCR beta chains as cytomegalovirus-associated. From TCR beta sequences, most subjects' HLA-A and HLA-B alleles were reportedly predicted accurately.

Germline CDR1 reads MNHEY; CDR2 reads SMNVEV (reference sequence). The J segment lost 6 bases and the V segment lost 5 bases, leaving 7 bases of the junction unmatched. CDR3 length: 16 amino acids. About this clone: Antigen specificity is unknown.

The PCR made use of 60 Vbeta and 13 Jbeta primers. Assay used: immunoSEQ multiplex PCR; TCRdb lists only in-frame clones, some missing. The sample lists under 170,000 clones; about 64% were seen once. The chain links TRBV27 to TRBJ2-2, with 12 nucleotides matching TRBD1. The origin of this receptor is a woman aged 60-70 years in good health and CMV-seropositive. Material for sequencing was PBMCs. The CDR3 DNA reads TGTGCCAGCAGTGCAACGGGACAGGGGGCGCCCGGGGAGCTGTTTTTT. Amino acids: CASSATGQGAPGELFF.